The clone carrying this TCR beta chain was seen once. This specimen belongs to a study of blood T cell repertoires in COVID-19. Libraries were prepared by immunoSEQ multiplex PCR; TCRdb keeps only in-frame clonotypes and omits some of them. The top ten clones hold 3% to 4.5% of a sample with 300,000 to 350,000 clones, approximately 89% of them seen once. Enrollment of patients from Seattle took place during active infection, with longitudinal follow-up. CDR3 length: 16 amino acids. CDR1 is SGHDN, CDR2 FVKESK, per germline. Trimming took 0 bases from V and 1 from J, leaving 9 bases between them. The origin of this receptor is a woman aged 55-70 years with COVID-19, enrolled during active disease. The V call is TRBV14, the J call TRBJ2-2; D is possibly TRBD2 (6 bases). The sequenced material came from peripheral blood. The CDR3 DNA reads as TGTGCCAGCAGCCAAGAGGGGCGGGGGAACACCGGGGAGCTGTTTTTT. Its protein is CASSQEGRGNTGELFF.